Below, 11 T cell receptor beta chains from the same sample are listed, as sequenced in a study of T cells after yellow fever vaccination (dated by TCRdb to the late 2010s). Receptor amplification or capture employed 5' RACE. TCRdb records Illumina HiSeq 2500 as the sequencer. Using fastp trimming at Q25 and MiXCR clonotype assembly, TCRdb reanalyzed the public sequencing data and kept in-frame beta chains. A single entry per CDR3 protein holds the most common genes and DNA from its merged rows. The sample includes around 550,000 distinct CDR3 sequences, with under 25% observed a single time. Roughly an eighth of the sample is in the top ten clones. The label giving this sample's treatment or condition can be read as: live attenuated yellow fever vaccine strain. Source: PBMCs, taken 15 days after the yellow fever booster vaccination. These receptors all come from a man aged 30 to 45 who received the YFV17D yellow fever vaccine.

This clonotype was counted only a few times. The rearrangement uses TRBV28 and TRBJ1-5; D is unresolved. The V end lost 6 bases, the J end lost 6 bases, and 12 bases lay between the germline ends. This CDR3 region has 13 residues. The V gene's germline CDR1 is MDHEN and CDR2 SYDVKM. Here the CDR3 reads CASSNLRSQPQHF. DNA for the CDR3: TGTGCCAGCAGCAACCTCCGCTCTCAGCCCCAGCATTTT. The whole variable domain, remainder taken from reference TRBV28 and TRBJ1-5, is DVKVTQSSRYLVKRTGEKVFLECVQDMDHENMFWYRQDPGLGLRLIYFSYDVKMKEKGDIPEGYSVSREKKERFSLILESASTNQTSMYLCASSNLRSQPQHFGDGTRLSIL.

This clonotype was counted only a few times. The gene calls are TRBV7-9 and TRBJ2-5; D unresolved. Germline assignment: CDR1 SEHNR and CDR2 FQNEAQ (reference sequence). The CDR3 is 15 residues long. Trimming took 6 bases from V and 0 from J, leaving 14 bases between them. The CDR3 protein is CASRVGRLYQETQYF. CDR3 nucleotide sequence: TGTGCCAGCAGAGTAGGGCGGCTATACCAAGAGACCCAGTACTTC. Based on the CDR3 plus reference TRBV7-9 and TRBJ2-5, the full variable domain is DTGVSQNPRHKITKRGQNVTFRCDPISEHNRLYWYRQTLGQGPEFLTYFQNEAQLEKSRLLSDRFSAERPKGSFSTLEIQRTEQGDSAMYLCASRVGRLYQETQYFGPGTRLLVL.

This clonotype was picked up a small number of times. The chain employs TRBV10-3 and TRBJ1-2; D gene ambiguous. Trimming removed 0 bases at V and 6 bases at J, with 11 bases between. The CDR3 contains 14 residues. The germline V gene has CDR1 ENHRY and CDR2 SYGVKD. The CDR3 sequence is CAISESRDADGYTF. In DNA form, the CDR3 reads TGTGCCATCAGTGAGTCTCGGGATGCGGATGGCTACACCTTC.

The gene calls are TRBV7-2 and TRBJ2-5; TRBD2 agrees at 8 bases. Germline values: CDR1 SGHTA, CDR2 FQGNSA. This CDR3 spans 16 amino acids. V shed 1 base, J shed 3 bases, and the junction held 7 bases outside the gene matches. CDR3 DNA: TGTGCCAGCAGCTTAGGAGGACTAGCTTTCGAAGAGACCCAGTACTTC. The encoded protein is CASSLGGLAFEETQYF. The variable domain in full, with the rest retrieved from reference TRBV7-2 and TRBJ2-5, is GAGVSQSPSNKVTEKGKDVELRCDPISGHTALYWYRQSLGQGLEFLIYFQGNSAPDKSGLPSDRFSAERTGGSVSTLTIQRTQQEDSAVYLCASSLGGLAFEETQYFGPGTRLLVL.

This chain uses TRBV10-3 with TRBJ2-5; D uncertain. The CDR3 has 12 amino acids. V lost 8 bases and J 7 bases, leaving 14 bases between the germline ends. The germline V gene encodes CDR1 ENHRY and CDR2 SYGVKD. Here the CDR3 reads CAIGLQSGTQYF. As DNA, the CDR3 is TGTGCCATCGGCCTTCAGTCTGGGACCCAGTACTTC.

The gene calls are TRBV7-9 and TRBJ2-1; D gene uncertain. In germline, CDR1 is SEHNR, CDR2 FQNEAQ (reference sequence). Trimming removed 4 bases from V and 10 bases from J, with 8 bases in between. The CDR3 totals 11 residues. The CDR3 DNA sequence: TGTGCCAGCAGCTCTAGGATGGAGCAGTTCTTC. It codes for CASSSRMEQFF.

This clonotype was found a few times. The chain is built from TRBV5-1 and TRBJ2-5; 9 bases line up with TRBD1. The V segment lost 6 bases and the J segment 4 bases; nucleotides outside the gene matches: 7. There are 14 residues in the CDR3. The germline V gene encodes CDR1 SGHRS and CDR2 YFSETQ. This CDR3 is CASKRRQGVETQYF. In DNA, the CDR3 is TGCGCCAGCAAGAGACGACAGGGGGTAGAGACCCAGTACTTC.

The chain is built from TRBV6-2 or TRBV6-3 and TRBJ1-5; no reliable D call. Germline V gives CDR1 MNHEY, CDR2 SVGEGT. This CDR3 region has 13 residues. The V end lost 7 bases, the J end lost 5 bases, and 12 bases lay between the germline ends. CDR3 DNA sequence: TGTGCCAGCACCAATGGGGTGTATCAGCCCCAGCATTTT. It yields the protein CASTNGVYQPQHF.

V is TRBV6-1 and J is TRBJ2-3, with 14 bases identical to TRBD2. The ends lost 6 bases at V and 2 bases at J; junction bases unmatched: 10. The CDR3 runs to 18 residues. From germline, CDR1 is MNHNS and CDR2 SASEGT. CDR3 residues: CASRQTSGRAWDTDTQYF. The DNA for the CDR3 is TGTGCCAGCAGGCAGACTAGCGGGAGGGCTTGGGACACAGATACGCAGTATTTT.

The chain recombines TRBV6-4 with TRBJ2-4; 9 bases line up with TRBD2. CDR3 length: 20 amino acids. J was trimmed by 6 bases and V by 5 bases; bases with no gene match: 23. The germline V gene has CDR1 MRHNA and CDR2 SNTAGT. The CDR3 nucleotides are TGTGCCAGCAGTCACCGTAGCGGGAGTCCCAGACAAACCTCCGGAAACATTCAGTACTTC. This gives the protein CASSHRSGSPRQTSGNIQYF.

The chain uses TRBV15 and TRBJ2-1, with 11 nucleotides matching TRBD2. V trimming: 3 bases; J trimming: 6 bases; junction bases outside the gene matches: 7. Per the germline V gene, CDR1 is LNHNV and CDR2 is YYDKDF (reference sequence). This CDR3 contains 16 residues. The CDR3 DNA reads TGTGCCACCAGCAGCCTTAGCGGGAGGGGCCGCAATGAGCAGTTCTTC. Amino acid sequence: CATSSLSGRGRNEQFF.